The T cell receptor beta chain described here comes from a study of spatial heterogeneity in lung cancer. Overall study results and limits: How many expanded intratumoral alpha and beta TCRs were present tracked the tumor mutation count, which was a count of nonsynonymous mutations.

Described time point: sample taken at primary tumor resection. TCRdb used MiXCR to reprocess the 5' RACE reads, holding one entry per CDR3 protein. The data show 20,000 to 25,000 distinct CDR3 sequences, less than 5% seen once. This clonotype occurred a few times. Its antigen is not known. Looked up from germline, CDR1 is SGHTA and CDR2 is FQGTGA. Trimming left V 5 bases short and J 5 bases short, with 16 bases between. The CDR3 extends over 16 amino acids. The specimen was lung tumor tissue, collected at surgery. The chain couples TRBV7-3 to TRBJ1-6; weak D call: TRBD1 (6 bases). This clonotype originated in a male donor with early-stage non-small cell lung cancer. CDR3 nucleotide sequence: TGTGCCAGCAGCCCCCTACAGGGCGGGCATAATTCACCCCTCCACTTT. This translates into CASSPLQGGHNSPLHF. The full variable domain, completed using reference TRBV7-3 and TRBJ1-6, is GAGVSQTPSNKVTEKGKYVELRCDPISGHTALYWYRQSLGQGPEFLIYFQGTGAADDSGLPNDRFFAVRPEGSVSTLKIQRTERGDSAVYLCASSPLQGGHNSPLHFGNGTRLTVT.